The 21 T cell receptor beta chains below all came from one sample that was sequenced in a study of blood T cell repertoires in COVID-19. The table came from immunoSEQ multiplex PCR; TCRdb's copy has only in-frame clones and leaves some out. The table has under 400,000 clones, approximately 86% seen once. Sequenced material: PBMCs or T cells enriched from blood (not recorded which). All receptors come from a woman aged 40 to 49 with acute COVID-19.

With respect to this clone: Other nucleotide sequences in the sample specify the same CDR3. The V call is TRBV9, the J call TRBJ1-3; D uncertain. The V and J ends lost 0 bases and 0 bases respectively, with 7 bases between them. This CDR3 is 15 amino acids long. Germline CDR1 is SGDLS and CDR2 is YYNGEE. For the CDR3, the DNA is TGTGCCAGCAGCGTAGGAGGCGTCTCTGGAAACACCATATATTTT. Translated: CASSVGGVSGNTIYF.

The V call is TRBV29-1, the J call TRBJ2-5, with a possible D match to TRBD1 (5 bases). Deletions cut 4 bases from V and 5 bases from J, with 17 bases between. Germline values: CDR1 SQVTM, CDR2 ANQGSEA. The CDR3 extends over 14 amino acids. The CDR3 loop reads CSVVAGIGGETQYF. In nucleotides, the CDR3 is TGCAGCGTTGTGGCAGGGATAGGCGGCGAGACCCAGTACTTC.

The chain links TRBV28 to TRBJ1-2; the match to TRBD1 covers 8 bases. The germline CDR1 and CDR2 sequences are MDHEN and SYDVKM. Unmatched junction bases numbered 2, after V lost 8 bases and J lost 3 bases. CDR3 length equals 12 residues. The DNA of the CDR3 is TGTGCCAGCGGACAGGGTGACTATGGCTACACCTTC. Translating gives CASGQGDYGYTF.

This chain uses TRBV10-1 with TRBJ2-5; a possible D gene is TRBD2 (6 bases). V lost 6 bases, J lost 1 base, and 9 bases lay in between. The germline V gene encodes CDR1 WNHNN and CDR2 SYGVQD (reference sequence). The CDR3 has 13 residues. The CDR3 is CASRAGFQETQYF. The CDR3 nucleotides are TGCGCCAGCAGGGCGGGGTTCCAAGAGACCCAGTACTTC.

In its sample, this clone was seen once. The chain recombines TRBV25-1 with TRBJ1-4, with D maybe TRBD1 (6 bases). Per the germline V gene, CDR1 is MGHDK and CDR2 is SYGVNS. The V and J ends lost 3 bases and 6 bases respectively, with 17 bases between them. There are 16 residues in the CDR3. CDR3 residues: CASSEGTGFRDEKLFF. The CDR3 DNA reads TGTGCCAGCAGTGAGGGAACAGGGTTTAGGGATGAAAAACTGTTTTTT.

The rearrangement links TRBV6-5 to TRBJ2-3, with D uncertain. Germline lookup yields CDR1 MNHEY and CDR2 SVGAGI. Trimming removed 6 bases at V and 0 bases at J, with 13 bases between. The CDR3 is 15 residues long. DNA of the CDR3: TGTGCCAGCAGGTCAGACGGAGCTAGCACAGATACGCAGTATTTT. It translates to CASRSDGASTDTQYF.

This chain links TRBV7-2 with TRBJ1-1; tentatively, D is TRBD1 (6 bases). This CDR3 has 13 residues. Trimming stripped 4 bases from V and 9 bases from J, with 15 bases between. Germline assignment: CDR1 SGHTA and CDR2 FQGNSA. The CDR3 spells CASSSSLQGKAFF. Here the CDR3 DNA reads TGTGCCAGCAGCTCAAGCCTACAGGGCAAAGCTTTCTTT.

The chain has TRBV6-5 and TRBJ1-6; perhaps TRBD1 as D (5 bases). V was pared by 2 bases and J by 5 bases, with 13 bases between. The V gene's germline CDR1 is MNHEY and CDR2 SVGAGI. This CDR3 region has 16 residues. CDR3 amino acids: CASSYGAGRDNSPLHF. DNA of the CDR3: TGTGCCAGCAGTTACGGGGCAGGTCGGGATAATTCACCCCTCCACTTT.

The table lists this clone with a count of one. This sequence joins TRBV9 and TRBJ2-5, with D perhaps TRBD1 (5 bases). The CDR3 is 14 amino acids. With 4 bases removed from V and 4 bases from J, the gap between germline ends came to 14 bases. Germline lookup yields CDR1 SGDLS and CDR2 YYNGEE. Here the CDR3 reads CASSPRQGVETQYF. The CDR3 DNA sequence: TGTGCCAGCAGCCCCCGCCAGGGTGTAGAGACCCAGTACTTC.

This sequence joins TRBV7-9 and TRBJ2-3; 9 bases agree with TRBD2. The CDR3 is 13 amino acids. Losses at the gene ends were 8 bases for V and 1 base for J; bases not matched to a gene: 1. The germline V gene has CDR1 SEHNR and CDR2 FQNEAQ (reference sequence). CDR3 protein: CASRLAGTDTQYF. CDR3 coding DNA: TGTGCCAGCCGACTAGCGGGCACAGATACGCAGTATTTT. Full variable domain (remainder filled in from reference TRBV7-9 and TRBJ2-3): DTGVSQNPRHKITKRGQNVTFRCDPISEHNRLYWYRQTLGQGPEFLTYFQNEAQLEKSRLLSDRFSAERPKGSFSTLEIQRTEQGDSAMYLCASRLAGTDTQYFGPGTRLTVL.

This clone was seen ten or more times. CDR3 bases: TGTGCCAGCAGTCCACAGGGGCCTAGCAATCAGCCCCAGCATTTT. Translated, it gives CASSPQGPSNQPQHF. The V call is TRBV6-2 or TRBV6-3, the J call TRBJ1-5; 7 nucleotides match TRBD1. The V and J ends lost 5 bases and 0 bases, in that order; junction bases with no gene match: 4. CDR3 length: 15 residues. Per germline, CDR1 MNHEY and CDR2 SVGEGT.

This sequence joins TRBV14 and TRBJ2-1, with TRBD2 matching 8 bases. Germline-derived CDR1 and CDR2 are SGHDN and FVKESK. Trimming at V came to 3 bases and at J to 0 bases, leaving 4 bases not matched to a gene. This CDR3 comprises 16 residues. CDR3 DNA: TGTGCCAGCAGCCAGTATAGCGGGGTCTCCTACAATGAGCAGTTCTTC. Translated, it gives CASSQYSGVSYNEQFF.

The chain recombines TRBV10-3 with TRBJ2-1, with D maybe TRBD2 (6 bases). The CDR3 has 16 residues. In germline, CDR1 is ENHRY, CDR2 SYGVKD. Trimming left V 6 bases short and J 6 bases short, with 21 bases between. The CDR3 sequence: CAISPVFGTVGNEQFF. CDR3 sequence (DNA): TGTGCCATCAGCCCTGTTTTTGGGACTGTAGGCAATGAGCAGTTCTTC.

The CDR3 loop reads CASSLNPQERAFF. CDR3 nucleotide sequence: TGTGCCAGCAGTTTAAATCCCCAGGAACGGGCTTTCTTT. The chain has TRBV12-3 or TRBV12-4 and TRBJ1-1; D is unclear. CDR3 size: 13 residues. Trimming pared 2 bases from V and 11 bases from J, leaving 15 bases between.

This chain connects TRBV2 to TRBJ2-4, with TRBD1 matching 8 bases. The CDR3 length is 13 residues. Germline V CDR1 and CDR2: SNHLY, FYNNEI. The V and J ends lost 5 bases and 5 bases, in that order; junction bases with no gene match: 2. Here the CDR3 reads CASSTGGQNIQYF. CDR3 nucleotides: TGTGCCAGCAGTACAGGGGGGCAAAACATTCAGTACTTC. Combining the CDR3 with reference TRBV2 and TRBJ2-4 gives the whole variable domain EPEVTQTPSHQVTQMGQEVILRCVPISNHLYFYWYRQILGQKVEFLVSFYNNEISEKSEIFDDQFSVERPDGSNFTLKIRSTKLEDSAMYFCASSTGGQNIQYFGAGTRLSVL.

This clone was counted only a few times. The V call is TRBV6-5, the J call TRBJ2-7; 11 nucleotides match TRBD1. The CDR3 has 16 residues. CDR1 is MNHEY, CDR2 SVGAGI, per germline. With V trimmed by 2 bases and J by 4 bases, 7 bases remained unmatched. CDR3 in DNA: TGTGCCAGCAGTTACAATCTAGGGGACAGGGGGTACGAGCAGTACTTC. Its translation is CASSYNLGDRGYEQYF.

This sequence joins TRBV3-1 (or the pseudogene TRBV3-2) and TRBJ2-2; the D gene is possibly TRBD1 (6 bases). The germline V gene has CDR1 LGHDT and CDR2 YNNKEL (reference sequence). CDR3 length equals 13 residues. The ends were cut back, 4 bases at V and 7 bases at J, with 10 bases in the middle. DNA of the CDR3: TGTGCCAGCAGCCTCACAGGGATCGGGGAGCTGTTTTTT. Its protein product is CASSLTGIGELFF.

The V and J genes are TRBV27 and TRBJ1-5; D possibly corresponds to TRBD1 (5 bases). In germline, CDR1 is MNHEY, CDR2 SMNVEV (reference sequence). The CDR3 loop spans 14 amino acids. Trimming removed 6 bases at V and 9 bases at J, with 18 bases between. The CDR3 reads CASSLGLRDRPQHF. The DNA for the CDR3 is TGTGCCAGCAGCCTGGGACTCCGGGACCGGCCCCAGCATTTT.

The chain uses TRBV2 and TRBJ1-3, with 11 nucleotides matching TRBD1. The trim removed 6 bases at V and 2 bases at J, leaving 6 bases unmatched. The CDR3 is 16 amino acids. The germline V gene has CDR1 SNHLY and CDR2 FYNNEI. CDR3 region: CASSRDRGFPGNTIYF. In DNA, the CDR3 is TGTGCCAGCAGCCGGGACAGGGGGTTTCCTGGAAACACCATATATTTT.

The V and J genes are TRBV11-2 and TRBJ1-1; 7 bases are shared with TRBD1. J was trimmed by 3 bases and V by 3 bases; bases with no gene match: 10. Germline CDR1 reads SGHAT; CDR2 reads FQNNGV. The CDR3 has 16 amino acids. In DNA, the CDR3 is TGTGCCAGCAGCTTGGGACAGCGAATAGGCCACACTGAAGCTTTCTTT. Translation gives CASSLGQRIGHTEAFF.

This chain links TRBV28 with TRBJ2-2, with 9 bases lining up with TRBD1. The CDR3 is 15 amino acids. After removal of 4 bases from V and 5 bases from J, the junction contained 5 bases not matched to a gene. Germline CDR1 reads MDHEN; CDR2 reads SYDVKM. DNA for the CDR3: TGTGCCAGCAGTTCTCCGGGACAGGGAACCGGGGAGCTGTTTTTT. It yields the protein CASSSPGQGTGELFF.